These 5 T cell receptor beta chains share one sample of origin, sequenced in a study of T cell responses to AZD1222 COVID-19 vaccine. Only in-frame clones appear in the TCRdb table, and some are missing; sequencing was by immunoSEQ multiplex PCR. The sample has about 90,000 clones; roughly 88% are singletons. Sequences were derived from peripheral blood, sampled on day 0 of AZD1222 vaccination. The receptors shown here come from an adult in good health.

This chain uses TRBV4-2 with TRBJ1-4; a possible D gene is TRBD1 (6 bases). Germline values: CDR1 LGHNA, CDR2 YNFKEQ. With 4 bases removed from V and 4 bases from J, the gap between germline ends came to 10 bases. CDR3 length: 14 amino acids. The CDR3 protein is CASSLQGGNEKLFF. The CDR3 DNA reads as TGTGCCAGCAGCCTACAGGGTGGTAATGAAAAACTGTTTTTT.

The chain combines TRBV10-3 with TRBJ1-2, with unresolved D. The V end was cut by 2 bases, the J end by 9 bases, with 10 bases between. CDR3 length equals 12 residues. CDR1 ENHRY and CDR2 SYGVKD come from the germline V gene. CDR3 amino acids: CAISEPDRSYTF. The DNA for the CDR3 is TGTGCCATCAGTGAGCCCGACCGGAGCTACACCTTC.

Here the CDR3 reads CASSIEPQPLAGGTDTQYF. For the CDR3, the DNA is TGTGCCAGTAGTATAGAGCCCCAACCACTAGCGGGAGGCACAGATACGCAGTATTTT. This chain uses TRBV19 with TRBJ2-3, with 11 bases matching TRBD2. Germline V lookup: CDR1 LNHDA, CDR2 SQIVND (reference sequence). The CDR3 runs to 19 residues. After removal of 0 bases from V and 1 base from J, the junction contained 9 bases not matched to a gene.

This chain links TRBV6-6 with TRBJ2-7; 9 nucleotides line up with TRBD2. Trimming at V came to 10 bases and at J to 3 bases, leaving 7 bases not matched to a gene. CDR1 and CDR2 from the germline V gene are MNHNY and SVGAGI (reference sequence). The CDR3 loop spans 13 amino acids. The CDR3 is CATERGEGYEQYF. The DNA of the CDR3 is TGTGCCACTGAGCGGGGGGAAGGCTACGAGCAGTACTTC.

This sequence joins TRBV12-5 and TRBJ1-3; possible D gene TRBD1, 6 bases. V shed 8 bases and J shed 5 bases, with 13 bases lying between them. CDR1 and CDR2 from the germline V gene are LGHNT and FRNRAP. This CDR3 has 13 residues. The CDR3 coding sequence is TGTGCTAGTAGACAGGACCAAAGAAACACCATATATTTT. This translates into CASRQDQRNTIYF.